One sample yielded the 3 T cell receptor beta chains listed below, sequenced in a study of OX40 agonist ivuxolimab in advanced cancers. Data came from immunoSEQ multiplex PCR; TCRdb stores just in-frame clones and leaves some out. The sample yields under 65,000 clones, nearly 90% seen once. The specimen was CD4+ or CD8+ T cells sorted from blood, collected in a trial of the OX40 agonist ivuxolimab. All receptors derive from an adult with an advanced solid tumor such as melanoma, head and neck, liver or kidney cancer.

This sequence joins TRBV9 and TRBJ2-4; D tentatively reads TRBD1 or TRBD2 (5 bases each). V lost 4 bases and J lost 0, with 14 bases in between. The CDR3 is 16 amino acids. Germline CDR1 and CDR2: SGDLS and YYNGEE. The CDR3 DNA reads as TGTGCCAGCAGCCCCTCTGGGGGAACAGCCAAAAACATTCAGTACTTC. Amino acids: CASSPSGGTAKNIQYF.

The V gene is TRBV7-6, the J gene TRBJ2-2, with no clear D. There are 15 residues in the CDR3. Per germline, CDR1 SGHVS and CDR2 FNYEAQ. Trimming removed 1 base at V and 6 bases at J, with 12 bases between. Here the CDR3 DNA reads TGTGCCAGCAGCTTAGAGGTCGTAATAGCCGGGGAGCTGTTTTTT. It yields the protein CASSLEVVIAGELFF. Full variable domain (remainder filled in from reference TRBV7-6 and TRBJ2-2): GAGVSQSPRYKVTKRGQDVALRCDPISGHVSLYWYRQALGQGPEFLTYFNYEAQQDKSGLPNDRFSAERPEGSISTLTIQRTEQRDSAMYRCASSLEVVIAGELFFGEGSRLTVL.

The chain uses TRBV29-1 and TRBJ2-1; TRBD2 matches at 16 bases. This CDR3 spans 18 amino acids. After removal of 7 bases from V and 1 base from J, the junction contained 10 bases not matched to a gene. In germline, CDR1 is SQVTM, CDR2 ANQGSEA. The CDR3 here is CSGLLGLAGGRSYNEQFF. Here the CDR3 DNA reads TGCAGCGGCCTTCTGGGACTAGCGGGAGGGAGGTCCTACAATGAGCAGTTCTTC.